Reported below is one T cell receptor (beta chain). These data belong to a study of T-cell reconstitution after alpha-beta-depleted transplantation in children. V was pared by 7 bases and J by 5 bases, with 9 bases of the junction left unmatched. This CDR3 is built from 14 residues. Germline loops: CDR1 KGHDR, CDR2 SFDVKD. Unique molecular identifiers featured in how the TCRbeta library was prepared. TCRdb analysed the PCR reads with MiXCR anew, one entry per CDR3 protein. This table has about 690,000 distinct CDR3 sequences, around a sixth appearing once. This chain joins TRBV24-1 and TRBJ1-1; 7 nucleotides match TRBD1. This receptor was taken from a human donor who donated a stem cell graft to a child with acute myeloid leukemia. The sample here was PBMCs from the stem cell graft donor, taken from the stem cell graft. Here the CDR3 reads CATRGRTGGTEAFF. The CDR3 nucleotides are TGTGCCACCAGGGGAAGGACAGGCGGGACTGAAGCTTTCTTT.